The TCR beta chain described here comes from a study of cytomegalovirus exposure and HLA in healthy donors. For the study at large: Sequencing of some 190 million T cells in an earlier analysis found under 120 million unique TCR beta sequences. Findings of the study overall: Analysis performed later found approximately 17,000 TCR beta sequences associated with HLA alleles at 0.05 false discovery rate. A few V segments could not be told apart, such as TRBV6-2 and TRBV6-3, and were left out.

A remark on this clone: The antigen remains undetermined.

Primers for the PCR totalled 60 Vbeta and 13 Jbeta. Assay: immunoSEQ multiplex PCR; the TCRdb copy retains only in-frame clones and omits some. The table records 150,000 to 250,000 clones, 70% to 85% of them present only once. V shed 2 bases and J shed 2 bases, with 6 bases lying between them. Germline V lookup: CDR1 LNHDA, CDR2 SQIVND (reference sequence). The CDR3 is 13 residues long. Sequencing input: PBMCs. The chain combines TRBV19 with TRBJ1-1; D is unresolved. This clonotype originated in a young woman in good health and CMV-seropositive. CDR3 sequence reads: CASSISSNTEAFF. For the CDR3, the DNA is TGTGCCAGTAGTATATCCTCCAACACTGAAGCTTTCTTT.